Sequencing of this TCR beta chain was carried out in a study of spatial heterogeneity in lung cancer. The wider study: Compared with alpha-chain sequences, beta-chain sequences were consistently detected in greater numbers.

A unique molecular identifier was carried by every single TCR cDNA molecule. TCRdb reanalysed the 5' RACE reads using MiXCR and keeps one entry per CDR3 protein. The sample includes some 2,200 distinct CDR3 sequences, about two fifths seen only once; the top ten take roughly 24%. Broader study findings: Among tumor T cells, estimated coverage was approximately 7% for alpha chains and about 13% for beta chains. Within tumors, counts of expanded alpha and beta TCRs tracked tumor mutation counts.

About this clonotype itself: Antigen unknown.

V shed 4 bases, J shed 5 bases, and the junction held 14 bases outside the gene matches. Per germline, CDR1 SGHRS and CDR2 YFSETQ. CDR3 length equals 16 residues. Stated time point: sample taken at primary tumor resection. Sequencing of whole RNA from tumor, nontumor lung or frozen PBMC involved no sorting. This receptor was obtained from a male donor with early-stage non-small cell lung cancer. The chain is built from TRBV5-1 and TRBJ2-5, with 7 bases identical to TRBD2. The sequencing used lung tumor tissue, collected at surgery. CDR3 nucleotide sequence: TGCGCCAGCAGCCGGGGGGACCGTACCTCGGAGGAGACCCAGTACTTC. Protein sequence: CASSRGDRTSEETQYF.